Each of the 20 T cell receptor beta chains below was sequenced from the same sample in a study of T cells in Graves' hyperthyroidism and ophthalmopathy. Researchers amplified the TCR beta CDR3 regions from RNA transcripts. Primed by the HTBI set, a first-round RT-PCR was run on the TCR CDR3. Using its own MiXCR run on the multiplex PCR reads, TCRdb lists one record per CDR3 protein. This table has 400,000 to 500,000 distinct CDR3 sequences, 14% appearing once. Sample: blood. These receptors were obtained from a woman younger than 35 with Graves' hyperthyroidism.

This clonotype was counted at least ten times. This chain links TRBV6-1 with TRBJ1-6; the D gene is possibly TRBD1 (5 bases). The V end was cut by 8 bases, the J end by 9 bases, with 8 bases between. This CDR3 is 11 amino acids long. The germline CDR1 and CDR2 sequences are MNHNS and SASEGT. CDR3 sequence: CASRGGSPLHF. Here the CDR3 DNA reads TGTGCCAGCCGGGGGGGTTCACCCCTCCACTTT.

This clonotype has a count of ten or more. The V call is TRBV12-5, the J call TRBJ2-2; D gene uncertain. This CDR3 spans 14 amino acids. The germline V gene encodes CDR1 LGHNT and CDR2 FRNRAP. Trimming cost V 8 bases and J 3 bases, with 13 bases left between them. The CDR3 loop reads CASSPALDTGELFF. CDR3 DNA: TGTGCTAGTAGCCCGGCGCTAGACACCGGGGAGCTGTTTTTT. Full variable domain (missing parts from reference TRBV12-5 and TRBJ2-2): DARVTQTPRHKVTEMGQEVTMRCQPILGHNTVFWYRQTMMQGLELLAYFRNRAPLDDSGMPKDRFSAEMPDATLATLKIQPSEPRDSAVYFCASSPALDTGELFFGEGSRLTVL.

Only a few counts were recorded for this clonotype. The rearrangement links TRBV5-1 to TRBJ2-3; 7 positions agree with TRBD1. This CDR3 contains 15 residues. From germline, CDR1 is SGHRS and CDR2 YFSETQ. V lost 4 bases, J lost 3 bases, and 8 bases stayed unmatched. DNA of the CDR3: TGCGCCAGCAGCCCCCGGAGACAGGGAACAGATACGCAGTATTTT. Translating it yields CASSPRRQGTDTQYF.

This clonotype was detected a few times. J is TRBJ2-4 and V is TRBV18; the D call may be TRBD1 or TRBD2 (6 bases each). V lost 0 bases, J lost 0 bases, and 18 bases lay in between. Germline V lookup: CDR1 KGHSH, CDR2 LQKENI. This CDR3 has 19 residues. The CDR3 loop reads CASSPPFGGSGEAKNIQYF. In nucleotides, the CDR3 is TGTGCCAGCTCACCACCCTTCGGGGGCTCGGGGGAAGCCAAAAACATTCAGTACTTC.

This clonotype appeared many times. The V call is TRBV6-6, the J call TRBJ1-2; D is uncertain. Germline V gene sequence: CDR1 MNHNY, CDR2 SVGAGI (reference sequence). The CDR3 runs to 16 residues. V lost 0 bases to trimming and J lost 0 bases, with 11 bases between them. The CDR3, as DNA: TGTGCCAGCAGTTACTCCTACAGTTTTACTAACTATGGCTACACCTTC. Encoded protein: CASSYSYSFTNYGYTF.

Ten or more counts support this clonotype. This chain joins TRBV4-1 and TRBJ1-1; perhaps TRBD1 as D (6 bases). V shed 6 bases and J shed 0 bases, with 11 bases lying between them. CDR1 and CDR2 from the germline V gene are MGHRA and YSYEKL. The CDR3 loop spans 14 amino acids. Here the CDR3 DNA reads TGCGCCAGCAGACAGACAGGCTTGAACACTGAAGCTTTCTTT. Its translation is CASRQTGLNTEAFF.

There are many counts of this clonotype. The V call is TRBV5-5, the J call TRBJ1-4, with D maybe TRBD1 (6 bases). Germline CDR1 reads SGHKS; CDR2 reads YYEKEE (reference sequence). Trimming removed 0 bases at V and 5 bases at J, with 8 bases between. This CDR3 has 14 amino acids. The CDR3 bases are TGTGCCAGCAGCTTGGACAGGGAGAATGAAAAACTGTTTTTT. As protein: CASSLDRENEKLFF.

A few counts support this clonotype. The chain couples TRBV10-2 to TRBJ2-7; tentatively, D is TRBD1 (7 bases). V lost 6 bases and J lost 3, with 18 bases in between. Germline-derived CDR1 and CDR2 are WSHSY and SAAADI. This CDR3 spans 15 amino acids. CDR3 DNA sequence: TGCGCCAGCAGCTCAAGGGGGGACAGCGGCTACGAGCAGTACTTC. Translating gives CASSSRGDSGYEQYF.

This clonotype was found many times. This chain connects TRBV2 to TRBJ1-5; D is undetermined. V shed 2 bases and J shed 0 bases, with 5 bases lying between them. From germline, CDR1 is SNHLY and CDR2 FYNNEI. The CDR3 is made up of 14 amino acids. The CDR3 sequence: CASSEQYSNQPQHF. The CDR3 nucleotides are TGTGCCAGCAGTGAACAGTATAGCAATCAGCCCCAGCATTTT.

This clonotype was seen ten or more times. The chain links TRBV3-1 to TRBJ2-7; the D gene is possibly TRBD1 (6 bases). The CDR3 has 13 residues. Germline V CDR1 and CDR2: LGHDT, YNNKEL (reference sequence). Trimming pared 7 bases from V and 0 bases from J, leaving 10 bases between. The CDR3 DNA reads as TGTGCCAGCAACCCACAGGGCTCCTACGAGCAGTACTTC. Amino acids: CASNPQGSYEQYF.

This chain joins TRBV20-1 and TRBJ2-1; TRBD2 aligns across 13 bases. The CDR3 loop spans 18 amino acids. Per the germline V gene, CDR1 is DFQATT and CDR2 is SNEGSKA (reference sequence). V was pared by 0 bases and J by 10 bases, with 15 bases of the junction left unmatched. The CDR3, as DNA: TGCAGTGCTAGAGATCCAAGGTGGACTAGCGGGAGAGGAGACGAGCAGTTCTTC. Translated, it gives CSARDPRWTSGRGDEQFF.

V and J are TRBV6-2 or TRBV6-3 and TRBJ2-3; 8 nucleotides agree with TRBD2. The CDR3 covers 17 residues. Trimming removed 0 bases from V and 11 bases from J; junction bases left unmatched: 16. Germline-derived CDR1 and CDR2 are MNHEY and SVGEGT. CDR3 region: CASSYSVLGPGGLWQYF. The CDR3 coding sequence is TGTGCCAGCAGTTACTCCGTTCTAGGGCCGGGGGGGCTCTGGCAGTATTTT.

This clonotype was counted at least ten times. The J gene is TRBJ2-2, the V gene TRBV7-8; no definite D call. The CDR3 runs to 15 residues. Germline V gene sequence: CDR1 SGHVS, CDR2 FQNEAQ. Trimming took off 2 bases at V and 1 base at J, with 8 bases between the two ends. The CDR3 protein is CASSLHDRNTGELFF. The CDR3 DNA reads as TGTGCCAGCAGCTTACATGACCGGAACACCGGGGAGCTGTTTTTT.

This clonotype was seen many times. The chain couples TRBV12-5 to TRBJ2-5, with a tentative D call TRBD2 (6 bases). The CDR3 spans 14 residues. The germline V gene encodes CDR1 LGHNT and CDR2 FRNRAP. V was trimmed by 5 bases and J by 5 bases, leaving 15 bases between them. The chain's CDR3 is CASGRDSLMETQYF. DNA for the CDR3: TGTGCTAGTGGTCGGGACTCGCTTATGGAGACCCAGTACTTC.

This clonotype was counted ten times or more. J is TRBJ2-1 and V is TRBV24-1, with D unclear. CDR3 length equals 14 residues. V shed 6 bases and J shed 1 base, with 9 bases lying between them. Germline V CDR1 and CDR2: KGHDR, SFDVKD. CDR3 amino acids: CATSHSFSYNEQFF. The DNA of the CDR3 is TGTGCCACCAGTCACAGCTTTTCCTACAATGAGCAGTTCTTC.

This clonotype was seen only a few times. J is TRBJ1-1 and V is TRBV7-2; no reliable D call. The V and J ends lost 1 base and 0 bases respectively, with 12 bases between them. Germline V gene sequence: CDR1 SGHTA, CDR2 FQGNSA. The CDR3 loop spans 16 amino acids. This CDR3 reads CASSLDRLAMNTEAFF. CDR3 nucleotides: TGTGCCAGCAGCTTAGATCGGTTGGCTATGAACACTGAAGCTTTCTTT.

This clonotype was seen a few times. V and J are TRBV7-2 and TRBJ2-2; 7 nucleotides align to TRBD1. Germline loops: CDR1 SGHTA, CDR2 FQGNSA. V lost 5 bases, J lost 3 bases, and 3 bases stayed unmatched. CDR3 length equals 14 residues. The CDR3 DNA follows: TGTGCCAGCAGCGGGGGACAGCACACCGGGGAGCTGTTTTTT. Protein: CASSGGQHTGELFF.

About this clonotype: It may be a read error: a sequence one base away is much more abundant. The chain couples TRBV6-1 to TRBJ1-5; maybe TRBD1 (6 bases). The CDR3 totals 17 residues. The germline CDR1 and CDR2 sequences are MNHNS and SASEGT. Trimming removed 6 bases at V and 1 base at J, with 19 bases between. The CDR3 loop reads CASRRAAGHGSNQPQHF. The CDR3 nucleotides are TGTGCCAGCAGACGCGCGGCGGGACATGGGAGCAATCAGCCCCAGCATTTT.

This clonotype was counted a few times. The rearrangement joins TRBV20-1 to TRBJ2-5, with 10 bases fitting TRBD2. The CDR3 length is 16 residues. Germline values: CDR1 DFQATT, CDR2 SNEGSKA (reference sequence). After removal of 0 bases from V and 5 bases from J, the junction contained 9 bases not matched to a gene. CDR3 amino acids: CSARDYQREGRETQYF. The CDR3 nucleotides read TGCAGTGCTAGAGATTACCAGCGGGAGGGCCGTGAGACCCAGTACTTC.

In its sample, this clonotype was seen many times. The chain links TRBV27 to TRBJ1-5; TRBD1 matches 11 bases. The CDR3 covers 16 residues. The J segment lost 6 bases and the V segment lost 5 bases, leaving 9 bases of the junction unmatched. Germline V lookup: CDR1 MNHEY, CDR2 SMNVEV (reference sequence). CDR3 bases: TGTGCCAGCAGTCCCTCAGGACAGGGGGCGTTTCAGCCCCAGCATTTT. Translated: CASSPSGQGAFQPQHF.